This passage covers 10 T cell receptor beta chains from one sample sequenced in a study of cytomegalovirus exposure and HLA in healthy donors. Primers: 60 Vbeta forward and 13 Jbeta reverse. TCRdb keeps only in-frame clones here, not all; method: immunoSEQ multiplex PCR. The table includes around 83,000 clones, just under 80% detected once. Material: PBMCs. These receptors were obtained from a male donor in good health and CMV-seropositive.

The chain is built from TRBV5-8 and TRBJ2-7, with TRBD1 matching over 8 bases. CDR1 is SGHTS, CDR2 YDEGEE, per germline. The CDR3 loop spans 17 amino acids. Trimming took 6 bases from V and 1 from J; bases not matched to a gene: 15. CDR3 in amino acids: CASTLKPGQVDSYEQYF. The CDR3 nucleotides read TGTGCCAGCACCCTGAAGCCGGGACAGGTTGATTCCTACGAGCAGTACTTC.

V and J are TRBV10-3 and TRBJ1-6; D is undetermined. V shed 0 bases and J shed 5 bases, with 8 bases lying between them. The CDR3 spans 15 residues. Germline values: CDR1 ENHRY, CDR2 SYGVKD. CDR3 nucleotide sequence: TGTGCCATCAGTGAGTCGGCCAGAAATAATTCACCCCTCCACTTT. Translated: CAISESARNNSPLHF.

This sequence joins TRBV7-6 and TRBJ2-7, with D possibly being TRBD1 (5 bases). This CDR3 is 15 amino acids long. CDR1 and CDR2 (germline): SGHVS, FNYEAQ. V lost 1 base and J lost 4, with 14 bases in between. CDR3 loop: CASSLGSAQEYEQYF. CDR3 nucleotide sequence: TGTGCCAGCAGCTTAGGTTCGGCACAGGAGTACGAGCAGTACTTC.

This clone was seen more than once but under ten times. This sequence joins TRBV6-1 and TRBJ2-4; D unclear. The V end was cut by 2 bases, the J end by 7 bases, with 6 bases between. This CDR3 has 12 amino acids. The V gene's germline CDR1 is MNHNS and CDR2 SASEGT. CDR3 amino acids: CASSEHINIQYF. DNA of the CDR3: TGTGCCAGCAGTGAACACATCAACATTCAGTACTTC.

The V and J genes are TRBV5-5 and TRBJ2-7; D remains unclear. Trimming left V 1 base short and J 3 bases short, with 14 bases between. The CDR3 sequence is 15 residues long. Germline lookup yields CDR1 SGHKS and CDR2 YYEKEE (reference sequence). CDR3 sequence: CASSLTTYGFYEQYF. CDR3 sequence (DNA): TGTGCCAGCAGCTTGACCACTTACGGTTTCTACGAGCAGTACTTC.

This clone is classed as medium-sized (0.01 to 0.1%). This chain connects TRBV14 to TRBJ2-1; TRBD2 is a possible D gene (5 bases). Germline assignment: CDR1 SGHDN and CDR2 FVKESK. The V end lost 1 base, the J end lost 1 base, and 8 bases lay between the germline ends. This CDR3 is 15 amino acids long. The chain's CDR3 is CASSQVAFSYNEQFF. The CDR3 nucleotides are TGTGCCAGCAGCCAAGTAGCGTTTTCCTACAATGAGCAGTTCTTC.

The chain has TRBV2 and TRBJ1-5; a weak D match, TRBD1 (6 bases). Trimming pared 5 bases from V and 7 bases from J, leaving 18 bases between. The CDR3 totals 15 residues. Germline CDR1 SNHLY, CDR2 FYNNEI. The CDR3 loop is CASSLGLPTGQPQHF. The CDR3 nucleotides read TGTGCCAGCAGTTTAGGCCTTCCAACAGGGCAGCCCCAGCATTTT.

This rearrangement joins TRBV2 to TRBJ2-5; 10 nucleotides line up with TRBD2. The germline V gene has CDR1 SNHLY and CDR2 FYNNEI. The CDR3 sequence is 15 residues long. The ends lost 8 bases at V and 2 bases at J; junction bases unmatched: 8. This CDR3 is CASERLAGVQETQYF. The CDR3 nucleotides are TGTGCCAGCGAGAGGCTAGCGGGAGTTCAAGAGACCCAGTACTTC. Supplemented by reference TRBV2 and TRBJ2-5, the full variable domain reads EPEVTQTPSHQVTQMGQEVILRCVPISNHLYFYWYRQILGQKVEFLVSFYNNEISEKSEIFDDQFSVERPDGSNFTLKIRSTKLEDSAMYFCASERLAGVQETQYFGPGTRLLVL.

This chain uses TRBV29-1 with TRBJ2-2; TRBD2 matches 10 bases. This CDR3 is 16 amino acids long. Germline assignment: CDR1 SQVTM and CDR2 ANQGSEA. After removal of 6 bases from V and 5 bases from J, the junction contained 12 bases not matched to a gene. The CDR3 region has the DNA TGCAGCGTAGCCCCCCTAGCGGGAGTCGAAACCGGGGAGCTGTTTTTT. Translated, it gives CSVAPLAGVETGELFF.

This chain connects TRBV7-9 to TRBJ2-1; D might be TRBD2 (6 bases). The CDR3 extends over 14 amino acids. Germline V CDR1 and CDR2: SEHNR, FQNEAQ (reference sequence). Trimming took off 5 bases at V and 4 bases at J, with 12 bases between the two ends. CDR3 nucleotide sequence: TGTGCCAGCAGCCCTGTCGGGAGTTACAATGAGCAGTTCTTC. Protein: CASSPVGSYNEQFF.